Given below is one T cell receptor (beta chain) in context. Its antigen is undetermined. 5'RACE with constant-segment primers built TCRalpha and TCRbeta cDNA libraries with UMIs. TCRdb re-called the 5' RACE reads through MiXCR, storing one row per CDR3 protein. The sample includes roughly 100,000 distinct CDR3 sequences, about 15% of them seen just once. The data were obtained in a study of T-cell memory formation after mild COVID-19. Germline lookup yields CDR1 SGHNT and CDR2 YYREEE (reference sequence). V lost 4 bases, J lost 4 bases, and 6 bases stayed unmatched. The CDR3 loop spans 14 amino acids. Findings of the study overall: Some clones that responded turned up in pre-infection memory, which suggests that cross-reactive memory joined in. Among clones peaking at day 37 in the second wave, SARS-CoV-2 specificity remained unconfirmed. Of the contracting clones, CD4+ ones lay mainly in CM and EM, and CD8+ ones in EMRA.

The J gene is TRBJ1-2, the V gene TRBV5-4; 8 positions match TRBD1. Sequenced material: PBMCs or a T cell subset sorted from them (not recorded which). This clonotype was obtained from an adult woman who had mild COVID-19 (a few samples of this study predate the infection). Cell type and time point are not known. The CDR3 DNA reads TGTGCCAGCAGCCCCGGACAGGGATTCTATGGCTACACCTTC. It specifies CASSPGQGFYGYTF. Complete variable domain (other parts from reference TRBV5-4 and TRBJ1-2): ETGVTQSPTHLIKTRGQQVTLRCSSQSGHNTVSWYQQALGQGPQFIFQYYREEENGRGNFPPRFSGLQFPNYSSELNVNALELDDSALYLCASSPGQGFYGYTFGSGTRLTVV.